Shown below are 21 T cell receptor beta chains from a single sample sequenced in a study of Graves' ophthalmopathy and Graves' hyperthyroidism. RNA transcripts provided the template for amplifying TCR beta CDR3 regions. Following a first-round RT-PCR that used HTBI primers, a second-round multiplex PCR was carried out. Using its own MiXCR run on the multiplex PCR reads, TCRdb lists one record per CDR3 protein. Among 600,000 to 950,000 distinct CDR3 sequences listed, 40% were seen once. The sequencing input was peripheral blood. Source of these receptors: an adult man with Graves' ophthalmopathy.

CDR3 protein: CASSASGGQANTEAFF. CDR3 sequence (DNA): TGTGCCAGCAGTGCTAGTGGGGGACAGGCGAACACTGAAGCTTTCTTT. The rearrangement joins TRBV7-1 to TRBJ1-1; 8 positions agree with TRBD1. TRBV7-1 is an ORF for which the function is uncertain. J gave up 1 base and V 6 bases, and 10 bases lay outside the gene matches. This CDR3 has 16 amino acids.

This clonotype was found a few times. The chain has TRBV7-9 and TRBJ1-1; D remains unclear. Germline loops: CDR1 SEHNR, CDR2 FQNEAQ (reference sequence). The CDR3 is 16 amino acids. V was shortened by 5 bases and J by 0 bases, with 16 bases between the two germline ends. The CDR3 nucleotides read TGTGCCAGCAGCCCCGAAGGGTGGGTCATGAACACTGAAGCTTTCTTT. Its translation is CASSPEGWVMNTEAFF.

The chain couples TRBV7-2 to TRBJ2-5; 9 bases are a match to TRBD1. V was clipped by 10 bases and J by 1 base; unmatched bases: 7. The CDR3 is made up of 14 amino acids. Germline-derived CDR1 and CDR2 are SGHTA and FQGNSA. CDR3 amino acids: CANSEQGAQETQYF. CDR3 coding DNA: TGTGCCAACAGTGAACAGGGGGCCCAAGAGACCCAGTACTTC. Full variable domain (remainder filled in from reference TRBV7-2 and TRBJ2-5): GAGVSQSPSNKVTEKGKDVELRCDPISGHTALYWYRQSLGQGLEFLIYFQGNSAPDKSGLPSDRFSAERTGGSVSTLTIQRTQQEDSAVYLCANSEQGAQETQYFGPGTRLLVL.

The rearrangement joins TRBV24-1 to TRBJ2-5, with D possibly matching TRBD1 (6 bases). CDR3 length equals 16 residues. The germline gives CDR1 KGHDR, CDR2 SFDVKD. V lost 4 bases, J lost 5 bases, and 19 bases lay in between. The CDR3 nucleotides are TGTGCCACCAGTGACTCAGGGCAGGGGCAGTGGGAGACCCAGTACTTC. Translating it yields CATSDSGQGQWETQYF.

This clonotype was detected only once. No conserved phenylalanine or tryptophan ends this CDR3, so it is likely a read error. The rearrangement links TRBV7-2 to TRBJ2-6, with TRBD1 matching over 12 bases. The germline V gene encodes CDR1 SGHTA and CDR2 FQGNSA. The CDR3 length is 18 residues. The CDR3 DNA is TGCGCCAGCAGCCAGGGGGACAGGGGGCAAGCTGGGGCCAACGTCCTGACTTCC. It is translated as CASSQGDRGQAGANVLTS.

This clonotype was recorded once. The V gene is TRBV6-1, the J gene TRBJ1-5; maybe TRBD1 (6 bases). This CDR3 comprises 15 residues. The V end was cut by 4 bases, the J end by 6 bases, with 16 bases between. Germline assignment: CDR1 MNHNS and CDR2 SASEGT. CDR3 DNA: TGTGCCAGCAGTGCCGACAGGAACCACAGTCAGCCCCAGCATTTT. It translates to CASSADRNHSQPQHF.

The chain employs TRBV29-1 and TRBJ1-4; D unclear. This CDR3 is built from 14 residues. The V gene's germline CDR1 is SQVTM and CDR2 ANQGSEA. V was clipped by 3 bases and J by 3 bases, with 11 bases between them. CDR3 residues: CSVENGTANEKLFF. As DNA, the CDR3 is TGCAGCGTTGAGAATGGAACGGCTAATGAAAAACTGTTTTTT.

The chain links TRBV29-1 to TRBJ2-5, with 9 bases lining up with TRBD2. Matching the DNA end better, TRBJ2-7 makes the J call doubtful. Germline loops: CDR1 SQVTM, CDR2 ANQGSEA. The CDR3 has 15 residues. DNA for the CDR3: TGCAGCGTTGAAGTGCCGACTAGCGGCTCCTACGAGCAGTACTTC. Translating it yields CSVEVPTSGSYEQYF.

On this clonotype itself: A much larger clonotype is one base distant, so this may be a read error. This sequence joins TRBV10-1 and TRBJ1-1; D not resolved. Germline-derived CDR1 and CDR2 are WNHNN and SYGVQD (reference sequence). This CDR3 spans 14 amino acids. The CDR3: CASREGFGNTEALF. DNA for the CDR3: TGCGCCAGCAGGGAAGGATTTGGGAACACTGAAGCTCTCTTT.

Details on this clonotype: Sequence at one end of the junction differs from germline and may be a read error. The chain employs TRBV2 and TRBJ1-6, with a tentative D call TRBD1 (5 bases). The V gene's germline CDR1 is SNHLY and CDR2 FYNNEI. CDR3 length: 14 amino acids. The CDR3 here is CASSVGRAQGPPHF. The DNA of the CDR3 is TGCGCCAGCAGTGTAGGCAGGGCCCAAGGGCCCCCCCACTTT.

The gene calls are TRBV5-8 and TRBJ2-7; 8 bases are shared with TRBD1. The CDR3 loop spans 15 amino acids. Per the germline V gene, CDR1 is SGHTS and CDR2 is YDEGEE. Losses at the gene ends were 4 bases for V and 5 bases for J; bases not matched to a gene: 11. CDR3 sequence reads: CASSVTAGGQDEQYF. In DNA, the CDR3 is TGTGCCAGCAGCGTAACGGCAGGGGGCCAGGACGAGCAGTACTTC.

On this clonotype itself: Since a much larger clone is just one base distant, this may be a read error. The chain couples TRBV7-9 to TRBJ1-6; D possibly corresponds to TRBD1 (5 bases). CDR1 and CDR2 from the germline V gene are SEHNR and FQNEAQ (reference sequence). CDR3 length: 14 amino acids. The V and J ends lost 3 bases and 9 bases respectively, with 12 bases between them. CDR3 loop: CASSFGTSTSPLHF. The CDR3 DNA reads TGTGCCAGCAGCTTCGGGACCTCAACTTCACCCCTCCACTTT.

Ten or more counts support this clonotype. The genes are TRBV10-3 and TRBJ2-5; D is unclear. This CDR3 comprises 15 residues. CDR1 and CDR2 (germline): ENHRY, SYGVKD. V was cut by 0 bases and J by 0 bases, with 8 bases left in between. The CDR3 is CAISESWADQETQYF. As DNA, the CDR3 is TGTGCCATCAGTGAGTCTTGGGCAGACCAAGAGACCCAGTACTTC.

This clonotype was seen many times. The chain combines TRBV5-1 with TRBJ2-2; D remains ambiguous. The CDR3 loop spans 13 amino acids. Germline V gene data show CDR1 as SGHRS and CDR2 as YFSETQ. V was pared by 4 bases and J by 3 bases, with 7 bases between. Here the CDR3 reads CASSTAYTGELFF. The CDR3 DNA is TGCGCCAGCAGCACGGCCTACACCGGGGAGCTGTTTTTT.

The chain carries TRBV6-1 and TRBJ1-1, with 7 bases lining up with TRBD1. CDR1 is MNHNS and CDR2 is SASEGT in the germline V gene. The CDR3 is made up of 18 amino acids. V shed 4 bases, J shed 4 bases, and the junction held 18 bases outside the gene matches. DNA for the CDR3: TGTGCCAGCAGTGCCCTCGCAGGGGGAGTAGGGGGACGCACTGAAGCTTTCTTT. This translates into CASSALAGGVGGRTEAFF.

The V gene is TRBV7-2, the J gene TRBJ1-5; D unclear. Trimming removed 2 bases from V and 11 bases from J, with 16 bases in between. The CDR3 loop spans 14 amino acids. From germline, CDR1 is SGHTA and CDR2 FQGNSA. For the CDR3, the DNA is TGTGCCAGCAGCTTACTACTAGCTGATGAGACCCAGCATTTT. Protein: CASSLLLADETQHF.

The genes are TRBV7-2 and TRBJ2-5; 9 bases align to TRBD1. CDR1 SGHTA and CDR2 FQGNSA come from the germline V gene. The junction had 6 bases not matched to a gene; V was cut back by 5 bases and J by 2 bases. The CDR3 is 15 residues long. The CDR3 here is CASSPNRGRQETQYF. The CDR3 region has the DNA TGTGCCAGCAGCCCGAACAGGGGGCGACAAGAGACCCAGTACTTC.

The sample holds a few counts of this clonotype. J is TRBJ2-2 and V is TRBV6-4, with D perhaps TRBD2 (6 bases). V dropped 8 bases and J dropped 4 bases, with 11 bases sitting between them. From germline, CDR1 is MRHNA and CDR2 SNTAGT. The CDR3 length is 13 residues. The CDR3 is CASAGRGTGELFF. The CDR3 nucleotides are TGTGCCAGCGCCGGGAGAGGCACCGGGGAGCTGTTTTTT.

At least ten counts were recorded for this clonotype. This sequence joins TRBV7-3 and TRBJ1-1; D unclear. Germline V lookup: CDR1 SGHTA, CDR2 FQGTGA. This CDR3 has 13 amino acids. V shed 0 bases and J shed 0 bases, with 2 bases lying between them. CDR3 loop: CASSLTVNTEAFF. In nucleotides, the CDR3 is TGTGCCAGCAGCTTAACGGTGAACACTGAAGCTTTCTTT.

This chain joins TRBV29-1 and TRBJ1-5; D is perhaps TRBD1 (6 bases). Germline loops: CDR1 SQVTM, CDR2 ANQGSEA. Trimming left V 8 bases short and J 4 bases short, with 9 bases between. The CDR3 covers 11 residues. Written as DNA, the CDR3 is TGCAGCCGGGGACAAAATCAGCCCCAGCATTTT. Protein sequence: CSRGQNQPQHF.

On this clonotype: Compared with germline, one end of the junction differs, possibly owing to a read error. The genes are TRBV7-9 and TRBJ1-1; possible D gene TRBD1, 6 bases. The CDR3 is 14 amino acids. The V gene's germline CDR1 is SEHNR and CDR2 FQNEAQ (reference sequence). The CDR3 nucleotides read TGTGCCAGCAGCTTAGGGACAGCGAACACTGAAGCTTCTTTT. Amino acid sequence: CASSLGTANTEASF.